This TCR beta chain derives from a study of control samples from healthy donors and cancer patients. The length of the CDR3 is 15 residues. Between the trimmed V and J ends, which lost 3 bases and 7 bases, there was a span of 15 bases. Germline CDR1 SEHNR, CDR2 FQNEAQ (reference sequence). Here immunoSEQ multiplex PCR was the method, and the copy in TCRdb shows in-frame clones only, minus some. Of about 51,000 clones listed, around 80% are singletons. The rearrangement uses TRBV7-9 and TRBJ2-2; D is perhaps TRBD2 (5 bases). The clonotype originates from a man in his sixties or seventies in good health. Source material: blood. In nucleotides, the CDR3 is TGTGCCAGCAGCTTTAGGTCCCTCCGGGGCGGGGAGCTGTTTTTT. It specifies CASSFRSLRGGELFF.